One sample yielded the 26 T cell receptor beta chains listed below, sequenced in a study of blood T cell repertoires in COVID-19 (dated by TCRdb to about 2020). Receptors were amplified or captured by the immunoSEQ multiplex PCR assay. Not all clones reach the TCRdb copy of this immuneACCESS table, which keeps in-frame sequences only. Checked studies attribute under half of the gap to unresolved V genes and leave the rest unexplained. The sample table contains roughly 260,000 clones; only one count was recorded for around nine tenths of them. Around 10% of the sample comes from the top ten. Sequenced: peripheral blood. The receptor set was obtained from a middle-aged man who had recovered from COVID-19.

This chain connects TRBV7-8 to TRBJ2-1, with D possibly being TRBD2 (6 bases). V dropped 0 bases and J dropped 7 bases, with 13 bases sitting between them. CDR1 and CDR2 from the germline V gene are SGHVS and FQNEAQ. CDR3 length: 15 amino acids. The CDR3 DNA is TGTGCCAGCAGCTTAGCGAGGGGACTCTTAAATGAGCAGTTCTTC. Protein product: CASSLARGLLNEQFF.

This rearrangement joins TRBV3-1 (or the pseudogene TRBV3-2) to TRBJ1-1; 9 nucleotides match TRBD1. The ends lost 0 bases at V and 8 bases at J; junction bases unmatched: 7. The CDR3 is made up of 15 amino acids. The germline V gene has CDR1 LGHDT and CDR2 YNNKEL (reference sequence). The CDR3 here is CASSQDSWDREEAFF. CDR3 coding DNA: TGTGCCAGCAGCCAAGATTCCTGGGACAGGGAAGAAGCTTTCTTT.

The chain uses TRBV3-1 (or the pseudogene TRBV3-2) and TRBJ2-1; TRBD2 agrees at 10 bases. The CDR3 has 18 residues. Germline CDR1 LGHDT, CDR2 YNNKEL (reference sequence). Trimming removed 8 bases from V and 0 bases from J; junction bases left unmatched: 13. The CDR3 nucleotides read TGTGCCAGCCCCGGGACTAGCGCCGATTTCAGCTCCTACAATGAGCAGTTCTTC. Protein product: CASPGTSADFSSYNEQFF.

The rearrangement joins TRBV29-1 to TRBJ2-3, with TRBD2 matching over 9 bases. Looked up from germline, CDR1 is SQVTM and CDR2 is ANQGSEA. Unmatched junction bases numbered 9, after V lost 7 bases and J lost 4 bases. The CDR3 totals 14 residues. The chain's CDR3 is CSADVAGAPDTQYF. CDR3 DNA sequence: TGCAGCGCTGACGTAGCGGGGGCCCCAGATACGCAGTATTTT.

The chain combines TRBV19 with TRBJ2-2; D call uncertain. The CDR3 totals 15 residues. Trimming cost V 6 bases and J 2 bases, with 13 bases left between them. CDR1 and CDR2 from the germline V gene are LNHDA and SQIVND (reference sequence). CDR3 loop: CASRSLGLNTGELFF. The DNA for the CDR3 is TGTGCCAGTAGATCCCTGGGCCTCAACACCGGGGAGCTGTTTTTT. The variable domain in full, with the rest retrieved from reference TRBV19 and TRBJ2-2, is DGGITQSPKYLFRKEGQNVTLSCEQNLNHDAMYWYRQDPGQGLRLIYYSQIVNDFQKGDIAEGYSVSREKKESFPLTVTSAQKNPTAFYLCASRSLGLNTGELFFGEGSRLTVL.

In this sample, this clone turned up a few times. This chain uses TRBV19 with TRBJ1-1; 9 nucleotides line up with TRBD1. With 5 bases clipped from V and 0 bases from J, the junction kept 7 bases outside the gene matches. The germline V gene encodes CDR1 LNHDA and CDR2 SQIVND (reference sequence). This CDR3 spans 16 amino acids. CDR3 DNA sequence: TGTGCCAGTAGTCCTCGGGACAGGGTTCTGAACACTGAAGCTTTCTTT. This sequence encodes CASSPRDRVLNTEAFF. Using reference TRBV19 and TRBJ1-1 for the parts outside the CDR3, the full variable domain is DGGITQSPKYLFRKEGQNVTLSCEQNLNHDAMYWYRQDPGQGLRLIYYSQIVNDFQKGDIAEGYSVSREKKESFPLTVTSAQKNPTAFYLCASSPRDRVLNTEAFFGQGTRLTVV.

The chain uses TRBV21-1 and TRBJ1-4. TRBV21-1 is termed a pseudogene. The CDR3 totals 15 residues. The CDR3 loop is CASSKNGGWDEKLFF. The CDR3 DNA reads TGTGCCAGCAGCAAAAATGGGGGGTGGGATGAAAAACTGTTTTTT.

The DNA of the CDR3 is TGTGCCAGCAGTTTCGGACAGGTGGACCAGCCCCAGCATTTT. This gives the protein CASSFGQVDQPQHF. The chain combines TRBV27 with TRBJ1-5; 7 positions agree with TRBD1. CDR3 length: 14 amino acids. Per germline, CDR1 MNHEY and CDR2 SMNVEV (reference sequence). J was trimmed by 7 bases and V by 3 bases; bases with no gene match: 6.

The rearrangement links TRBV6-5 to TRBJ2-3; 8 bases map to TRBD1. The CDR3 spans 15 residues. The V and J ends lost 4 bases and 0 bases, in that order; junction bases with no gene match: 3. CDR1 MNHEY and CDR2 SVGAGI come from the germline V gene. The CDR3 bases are TGTGCCAGCAGTTTTCGGACAGGGAGCACAGATACGCAGTATTTT. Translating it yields CASSFRTGSTDTQYF.

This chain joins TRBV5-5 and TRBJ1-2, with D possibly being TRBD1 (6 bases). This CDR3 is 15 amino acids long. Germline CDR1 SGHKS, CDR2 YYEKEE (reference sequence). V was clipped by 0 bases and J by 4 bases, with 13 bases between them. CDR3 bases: TGTGCCAGCAGCTTGGTAGGCTCAGGGGTCTATGGCTACACCTTC. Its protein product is CASSLVGSGVYGYTF.

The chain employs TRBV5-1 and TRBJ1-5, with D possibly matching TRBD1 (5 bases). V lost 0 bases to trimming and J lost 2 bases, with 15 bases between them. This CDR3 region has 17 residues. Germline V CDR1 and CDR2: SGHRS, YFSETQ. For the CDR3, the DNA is TGCGCCAGCAGCTTGGGATGGGGCGATTCGGGCAATCAGCCCCAGCATTTT. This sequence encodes CASSLGWGDSGNQPQHF.

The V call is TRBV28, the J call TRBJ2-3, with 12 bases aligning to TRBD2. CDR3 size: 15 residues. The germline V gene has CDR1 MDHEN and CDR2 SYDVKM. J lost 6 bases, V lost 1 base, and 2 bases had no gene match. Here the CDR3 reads CASSLSSGGADTQYF. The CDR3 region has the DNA TGTGCCAGCAGTTTATCTAGCGGGGGGGCCGATACGCAGTATTTT.

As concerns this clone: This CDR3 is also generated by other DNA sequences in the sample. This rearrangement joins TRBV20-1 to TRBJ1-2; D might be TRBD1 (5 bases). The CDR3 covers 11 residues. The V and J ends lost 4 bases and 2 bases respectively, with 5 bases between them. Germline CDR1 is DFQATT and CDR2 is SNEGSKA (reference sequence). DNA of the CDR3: TGCAGTGCTACAGGGAACTATGGCTACACCTTC. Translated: CSATGNYGYTF.

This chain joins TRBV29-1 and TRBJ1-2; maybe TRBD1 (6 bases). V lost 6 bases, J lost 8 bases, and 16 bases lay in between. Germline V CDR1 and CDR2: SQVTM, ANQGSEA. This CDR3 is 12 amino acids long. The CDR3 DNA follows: TGCAGCGTCTTCGGGGGGGCCCAGGGCTACACCTTC. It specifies CSVFGGAQGYTF.

CDR3 sequence: CASSPGSYTGETDYGYTF. For the CDR3, the DNA is TGTGCCAGCAGCCCCGGGTCTTACACAGGGGAAACGGACTATGGCTACACCTTC. The chain links TRBV5-6 to TRBJ1-2; TRBD1 aligns across 7 bases. After removal of 4 bases from V and 3 bases from J, the junction contained 18 bases not matched to a gene. The germline V gene has CDR1 SGHDT and CDR2 YYEEEE. There are 18 residues in the CDR3. Full variable domain (remainder filled in from reference TRBV5-6 and TRBJ1-2): DAGVTQSPTHLIKTRGQQVTLRCSPKSGHDTVSWYQQALGQGPQFIFQYYEEEERQRGNFPDRFSGHQFPNYSSELNVNALLLGDSALYLCASSPGSYTGETDYGYTFGSGTRLTVV.

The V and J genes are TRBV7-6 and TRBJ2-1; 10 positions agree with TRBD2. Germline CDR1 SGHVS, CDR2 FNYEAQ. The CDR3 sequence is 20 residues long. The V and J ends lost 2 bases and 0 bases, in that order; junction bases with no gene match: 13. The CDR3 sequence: CASSLLSGLGLASSYNEQFF. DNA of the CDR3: TGTGCCAGCAGCTTATTGTCGGGCTTGGGACTAGCGAGCTCCTACAATGAGCAGTTCTTC.

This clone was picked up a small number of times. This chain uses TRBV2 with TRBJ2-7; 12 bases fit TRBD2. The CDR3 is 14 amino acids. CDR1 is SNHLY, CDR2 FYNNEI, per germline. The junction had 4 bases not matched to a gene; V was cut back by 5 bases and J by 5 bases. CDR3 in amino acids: CASSSTSGSHEQYF. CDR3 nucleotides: TGTGCCAGCAGTTCGACTAGCGGGAGCCACGAGCAGTACTTC.

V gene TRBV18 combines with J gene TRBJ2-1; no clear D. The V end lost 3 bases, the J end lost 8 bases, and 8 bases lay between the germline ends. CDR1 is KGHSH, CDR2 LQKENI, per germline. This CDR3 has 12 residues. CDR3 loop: CASSPGWDEQFF. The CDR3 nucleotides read TGTGCCAGCTCACCGGGCTGGGATGAGCAGTTCTTC.

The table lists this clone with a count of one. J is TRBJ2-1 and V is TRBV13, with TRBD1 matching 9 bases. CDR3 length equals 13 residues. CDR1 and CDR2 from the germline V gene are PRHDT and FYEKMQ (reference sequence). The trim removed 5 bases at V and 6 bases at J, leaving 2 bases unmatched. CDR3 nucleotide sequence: TGTGCCAGCAGCCAGACAGGGGGCAATGAGCAGTTCTTC. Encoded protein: CASSQTGGNEQFF. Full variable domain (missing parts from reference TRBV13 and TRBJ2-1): AAGVIQSPRHLIKEKRETATLKCYPIPRHDTVYWYQQGPGQDPQFLISFYEKMQSDKGSIPDRFSAQQFSDYHSELNMSSLELGDSALYFCASSQTGGNEQFFGPGTRLTVL.

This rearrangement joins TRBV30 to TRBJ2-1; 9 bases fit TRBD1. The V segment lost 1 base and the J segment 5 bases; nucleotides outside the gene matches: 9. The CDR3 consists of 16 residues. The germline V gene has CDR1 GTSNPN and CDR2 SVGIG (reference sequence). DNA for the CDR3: TGTGCCTGGAGTGGGGCGGGACAGGGCCACCACAATGAGCAGTTCTTC. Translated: CAWSGAGQGHHNEQFF.

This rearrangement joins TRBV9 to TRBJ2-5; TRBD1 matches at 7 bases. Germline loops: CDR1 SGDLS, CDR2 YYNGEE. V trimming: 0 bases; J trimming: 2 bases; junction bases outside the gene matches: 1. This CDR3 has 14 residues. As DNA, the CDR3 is TGTGCCAGCAGCGTAGGGGGACAGCAAGAGACCCAGTACTTC. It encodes CASSVGGQQETQYF.

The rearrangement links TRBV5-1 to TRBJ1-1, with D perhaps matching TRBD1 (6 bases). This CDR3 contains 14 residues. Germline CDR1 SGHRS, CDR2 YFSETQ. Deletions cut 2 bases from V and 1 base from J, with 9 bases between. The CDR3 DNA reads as TGCGCCAGCAGCTTAACAGGGCGGAACACTGAAGCTTTCTTT. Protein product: CASSLTGRNTEAFF.

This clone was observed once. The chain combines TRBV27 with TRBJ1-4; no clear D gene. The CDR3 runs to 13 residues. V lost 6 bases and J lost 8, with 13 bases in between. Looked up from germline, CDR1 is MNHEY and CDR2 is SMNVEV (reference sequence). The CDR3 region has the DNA TGTGCCAGCAGGAAAAGGGCGGGCGAAAAACTGTTTTTT. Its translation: CASRKRAGEKLFF.

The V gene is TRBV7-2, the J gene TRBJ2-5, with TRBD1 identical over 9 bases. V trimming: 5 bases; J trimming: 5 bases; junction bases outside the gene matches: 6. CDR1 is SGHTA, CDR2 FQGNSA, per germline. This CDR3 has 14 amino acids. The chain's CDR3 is CASSRDRAGETQYF. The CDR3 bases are TGTGCCAGCAGCCGGGACAGGGCTGGGGAGACCCAGTACTTC.

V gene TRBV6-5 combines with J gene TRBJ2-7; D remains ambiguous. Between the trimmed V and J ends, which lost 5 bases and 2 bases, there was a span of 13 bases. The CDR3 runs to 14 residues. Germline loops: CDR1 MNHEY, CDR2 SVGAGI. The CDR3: CASSRSQDAYEQYF. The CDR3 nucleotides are TGTGCCAGCAGTCGTTCGCAGGATGCCTACGAGCAGTACTTC.

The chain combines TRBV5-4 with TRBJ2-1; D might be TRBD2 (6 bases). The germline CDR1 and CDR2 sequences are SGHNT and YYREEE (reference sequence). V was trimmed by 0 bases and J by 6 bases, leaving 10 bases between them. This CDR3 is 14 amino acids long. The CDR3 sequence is CASSLDPGANEQFF. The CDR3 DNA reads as TGTGCCAGCAGCTTGGATCCGGGAGCCAATGAGCAGTTCTTC.